These 25 T cell receptor beta chains originate from one sample sequenced in a study of T cell repertoires in cytomegalovirus infection. These receptors' targets are unknown. TCRdb re-called the reads with MiXCR, one entry per CDR3 protein. The profile shows approximately 600,000 distinct CDR3 sequences, 40% of them singletons. The sequenced sample was cultured PBMCs, obtained from culture after CMV antigen stimulation. These receptors came from a human donor in good health (CMV status not recorded). Some clones in this sample may be carry-over from other donors' samples.

This clonotype turned up a few times. The rearrangement links TRBV7-8 to TRBJ1-1; possibly TRBD1 for D (5 bases). In germline, CDR1 is SGHVS, CDR2 FQNEAQ. The length of the CDR3 is 14 residues. The ends were cut back, 5 bases at V and 1 base at J, with 11 bases in the middle. CDR3 loop: CASSPVTGNTEAFF. In nucleotides, the CDR3 is TGTGCCAGCAGCCCGGTCACAGGGAACACTGAAGCTTTCTTT.

A few counts support this clonotype. The chain combines TRBV18 with TRBJ2-1; TRBD2 is a possible D gene (6 bases). Looked up from germline, CDR1 is KGHSH and CDR2 is LQKENI. This CDR3 comprises 15 residues. V lost 3 bases and J lost 9, with 18 bases in between. CDR3 DNA: TGTGCCAGCTCACCTGGGGAGGCTGGGCGTGGTGAGCAGTTCTTC. Its protein product is CASSPGEAGRGEQFF.

The chain couples TRBV7-2 to TRBJ2-5; 7 positions match TRBD2. CDR1 and CDR2 from the germline V gene are SGHTA and FQGNSA. Trimming took 4 bases from V and 5 from J; bases not matched to a gene: 7. The CDR3 length is 14 residues. CDR3 in DNA: TGTGCCAGCAGCTACCTCAGGGAGGGCGAGACCCAGTACTTC. This gives the protein CASSYLREGETQYF.

This clonotype was observed a handful of times. The chain recombines TRBV7-6 with TRBJ2-5; 9 nucleotides align to TRBD2. Germline V gene data show CDR1 as SGHVS and CDR2 as FNYEAQ. The V gene end was trimmed by 4 bases and the J gene end by 5 bases; junction bases not matched to a gene: 11. The CDR3 is 16 residues long. The CDR3 loop reads CASSSTSSGGLETQYF. For the CDR3, the DNA is TGTGCCAGCAGCTCGACCTCCAGCGGGGGGTTGGAGACCCAGTACTTC.

The chain carries TRBV25-1 and TRBJ2-1; no clear D gene. The CDR3 loop spans 12 amino acids. Germline CDR1 reads MGHDK; CDR2 reads SYGVNS. V dropped 4 bases and J dropped 8 bases, with 9 bases sitting between them. CDR3 amino acids: CASSVGLDEQFF. The CDR3 nucleotides read TGTGCCAGCAGTGTGGGGTTGGATGAGCAGTTCTTC.

Only one count was recorded for this clonotype. The chain combines TRBV2 with TRBJ2-7; D uncertain. CDR1 is SNHLY and CDR2 is FYNNEI in the germline V gene. The V end lost 3 bases, the J end lost 6 bases, and 9 bases lay between the germline ends. This CDR3 has 12 amino acids. The CDR3 is CASSELAIEQYV. CDR3 nucleotides: TGTGCCAGCAGTGAGTTAGCAATCGAGCAGTACGTC.

J is TRBJ1-2 and V is TRBV7-2; possibly TRBD1 for D (5 bases). Germline lookup yields CDR1 SGHTA and CDR2 FQGNSA. The CDR3 is 13 amino acids. Deletions cut 5 bases from V and 4 bases from J, with 11 bases between. The CDR3 protein is CASSVTGSYGYTF. The CDR3, as DNA: TGTGCCAGCAGCGTAACAGGCAGCTATGGCTACACCTTC.

The CDR3 DNA reads as TGCGCCAGCAGCCAGGGACGAGCTAGCGGGTTAGCCAAAAACATTCAGTACTTC. Translating gives CASSQGRASGLAKNIQYF. The chain links TRBV4-1 to TRBJ2-4; 8 positions match TRBD2. J was trimmed by 0 bases and V by 3 bases; bases with no gene match: 10. Germline CDR1 MGHRA, CDR2 YSYEKL. This CDR3 comprises 18 residues.

The chain joins TRBV5-4 to TRBJ2-3; 7 bases align to TRBD2. V gave up 1 base and J gave up 6 bases; unmatched junction bases: 11. The CDR3 sequence is 16 residues long. From germline, CDR1 is SGHNT and CDR2 YYREEE (reference sequence). CDR3 in amino acids: CASSLTSGTKGDTQYF. CDR3 nucleotide sequence: TGTGCCAGCAGCTTGACGAGCGGGACCAAGGGGGATACGCAGTATTTT.

J is TRBJ2-7 and V is TRBV7-2; 8 bases are shared with TRBD2. The CDR3 covers 16 residues. V lost 0 bases, J lost 1 base, and 5 bases stayed unmatched. The germline V gene encodes CDR1 SGHTA and CDR2 FQGNSA. The CDR3 spells CASSLASGSASYEQYF. CDR3 DNA sequence: TGTGCCAGCAGCTTAGCGAGCGGGAGTGCGTCCTACGAGCAGTACTTC. Drawing the rest from reference TRBV7-2 and TRBJ2-7, the complete variable domain is GAGVSQSPSNKVTEKGKDVELRCDPISGHTALYWYRQSLGQGLEFLIYFQGNSAPDKSGLPSDRFSAERTGGSVSTLTIQRTQQEDSAVYLCASSLASGSASYEQYFGPGTRLTVT.

This sequence joins TRBV20-1 and TRBJ2-5; 8 bases are a match to TRBD2. The CDR3 runs to 16 residues. The trim removed 1 base at V and 2 bases at J, leaving 9 bases unmatched. Germline V lookup: CDR1 DFQATT, CDR2 SNEGSKA (reference sequence). This CDR3 reads CSARVGLAGLQETQYF. The CDR3 DNA reads TGCAGTGCTAGAGTTGGGCTAGCGGGCCTACAAGAGACCCAGTACTTC.

The chain combines TRBV5-6 with TRBJ2-1; 7 bases line up with TRBD2. V gave up 7 bases and J gave up 4 bases; unmatched junction bases: 8. The CDR3 spans 14 residues. Germline V gives CDR1 SGHDT, CDR2 YYEEEE. For the CDR3, the DNA is TGTGCCAGCCACCCGGGGGGTGCGTACAATGAGCAGTTCTTC. This codes for CASHPGGAYNEQFF.

This rearrangement joins TRBV11-2 to TRBJ1-1; D is perhaps TRBD1 (5 bases). V lost 7 bases and J lost 9, with 18 bases in between. The germline V gene encodes CDR1 SGHAT and CDR2 FQNNGV. The CDR3 is 13 amino acids. CDR3 bases: TGTGCCAGCACCACCCCGACAGAGAACCAAGCTTTCTTT. Residues: CASTTPTENQAFF.

This clonotype turned up a few times. V gene TRBV11-2 combines with J gene TRBJ2-1, with 11 bases that match TRBD2. V lost 6 bases to trimming and J lost 10 bases; unmatched junction nucleotides: 11. CDR1 is SGHAT, CDR2 FQNNGV, per germline. This CDR3 has 15 residues. The CDR3 sequence: CASRALAGGRGEQFF. In DNA, the CDR3 is TGTGCCAGCAGGGCCCTAGCGGGGGGTCGGGGGGAGCAGTTCTTC.

The chain is built from TRBV12-3 or TRBV12-4 and TRBJ1-3; 7 nucleotides agree with TRBD1. V trimming: 8 bases; J trimming: 4 bases; junction bases outside the gene matches: 11. The CDR3 runs 15 residues. The CDR3 is CASHATGKRGNTIYF. The CDR3 DNA is TGTGCCAGCCATGCGACAGGGAAACGGGGAAACACCATATATTTT.

The CDR3 bases are TGTGCCAGCAGCTTGAACATTCTTAACACTGAAGCTTTCTTT. Its protein is CASSLNILNTEAFF. The chain recombines TRBV7-8 with TRBJ1-1; D call uncertain. The CDR3 runs 14 residues. Trimming removed 3 bases from V and 2 bases from J, with 10 bases in between. Germline CDR1 is SGHVS and CDR2 is FQNEAQ.

The chain recombines TRBV7-2 with TRBJ2-2; D is unresolved. V was cut by 2 bases and J by 2 bases, with 12 bases left in between. CDR3 length: 16 amino acids. CDR1 SGHTA and CDR2 FQGNSA come from the germline V gene. The CDR3 DNA sequence: TGTGCCAGCAGCTTAATAGGGCTAGTAAACACCGGGGAGCTGTTTTTT. Protein product: CASSLIGLVNTGELFF.

The chain combines TRBV7-8 with TRBJ2-7; the match to TRBD2 covers 9 bases. Per the germline V gene, CDR1 is SGHVS and CDR2 is FQNEAQ. CDR3 length: 16 residues. V gave up 4 bases and J gave up 7 bases; unmatched junction bases: 14. Here the CDR3 reads CASSSLRAREGGEQYF. The CDR3 DNA reads as TGTGCCAGCAGCTCGCTAAGGGCGCGGGAGGGAGGTGAGCAGTACTTC.

This clonotype was detected a few times. V is TRBV12-3 or TRBV12-4 and J is TRBJ2-3; 8 bases fit TRBD1. The CDR3 extends over 15 amino acids. With V trimmed by 7 bases and J by 1 base, 7 bases remained unmatched. The CDR3 DNA follows: TGTGCCAGCATTTCGGACAGGGTTGGCACAGATACGCAGTATTTT. This encodes CASISDRVGTDTQYF.

The J gene is TRBJ2-7, the V gene TRBV5-5, with 7 bases that match TRBD2. Germline V gives CDR1 SGHKS, CDR2 YYEKEE (reference sequence). This CDR3 is 14 amino acids long. The V gene end was trimmed by 4 bases and the J gene end by 2 bases; junction bases not matched to a gene: 6. The CDR3 spells CASSLGGIPYEQYF. The CDR3 DNA sequence: TGTGCCAGCAGCCTGGGGGGGATACCCTACGAGCAGTACTTC.

This clonotype was counted a few times. V and J are TRBV7-2 and TRBJ1-5, with no clear D. CDR3 length equals 15 residues. The germline gives CDR1 SGHTA, CDR2 FQGNSA. The V end lost 1 base, the J end lost 3 bases, and 10 bases lay between the germline ends. For the CDR3, the DNA is TGTGCCAGCAGCTTAGTTGCGGCAGTCAATCAGCCCCAGCATTTT. Its protein is CASSLVAAVNQPQHF.

This chain uses TRBV10-3 with TRBJ1-2, with 9 bases fitting TRBD1. Trimming took 2 bases from V and 7 from J; bases not matched to a gene: 8. CDR1 ENHRY and CDR2 SYGVKD come from the germline V gene. CDR3 length equals 15 residues. The chain's CDR3 is CAISEHSGQGSGYTF. In nucleotides, the CDR3 is TGTGCCATCAGTGAGCATTCGGGACAGGGTAGTGGCTACACCTTC.

This clonotype was counted many times. The V gene is TRBV7-8, the J gene TRBJ2-5; 11 bases match TRBD2. From germline, CDR1 is SGHVS and CDR2 FQNEAQ. V lost 5 bases, J lost 4 bases, and 9 bases stayed unmatched. This CDR3 is 16 amino acids long. Written as DNA, the CDR3 is TGTGCCAGCAGCGATCCGATAGCGGGAGGGGCAGAGACCCAGTACTTC. Protein product: CASSDPIAGGAETQYF.

This chain joins TRBV2 and TRBJ1-4, with D tentatively TRBD1 (5 bases). The CDR3 is 16 amino acids. Germline V CDR1 and CDR2: SNHLY, FYNNEI. V was cut by 9 bases and J by 7 bases, with 24 bases left in between. CDR3 sequence: CASTSLPGRRGEKLFF. CDR3 coding DNA: TGTGCCAGTACCTCCCTTCCAGGGAGAAGGGGTGAAAAACTGTTTTTT.

The count of this clonotype is one. This chain joins TRBV5-1 and TRBJ1-4; 8 nucleotides match TRBD1. With 5 bases clipped from V and 7 bases from J, the junction kept 4 bases outside the gene matches. From germline, CDR1 is SGHRS and CDR2 YFSETQ. The length of the CDR3 is 13 residues. The CDR3 DNA reads as TGCGCCAGCAGTTCGGACAGGGTTGAAAAACTGTTTTTT. Translating it yields CASSSDRVEKLFF.